Below, 30 T cell receptor beta chains from the same sample are listed, as sequenced in a study of shared clonotypes between healthy human individuals. Positively selected for CCR7, the CD45RO-negative cells used as naive CD8 cells excluded terminally differentiated effector memory CD45RA+ cells. Profiling relied on immunoSEQ multiplex PCR, and the TCRdb table lists in-frame clones only, not all of them. The top ten clones hold 0.85% to 1.2% of a sample with over 2 million clones, roughly 94% of them seen once. The material sequenced was naive CD8+ T cells sorted from blood. These receptor sequences come from a man aged 18-30 years in good health.

Notes on this clone: A single base separates this from a much larger clone, so it may be a read error. The V gene is TRBV30, the J gene TRBJ1-2; D gene unclear. The CDR3 has 12 residues. Germline CDR1 reads GTSNPN; CDR2 reads SVGIG (reference sequence). This CDR3 reads CALSVTDNGYTF. CDR3 nucleotide sequence: TGTGCCTTGAGTGTAACAGACAATGGCTACACCTTC.

J is TRBJ2-3 and V is TRBV9; D tentatively fits TRBD1 or TRBD2 (5 bases each). Per the germline V gene, CDR1 is SGDLS and CDR2 is YYNGEE. V was clipped by 3 bases and J by 5 bases, with 13 bases between them. This CDR3 is 14 amino acids long. CDR3 nucleotides: TGTGCCAGCAGCGGGGGGATCTCACAAGATACGCAGTATTTT. Protein: CASSGGISQDTQYF.

J is TRBJ2-1 and V is TRBV7-6; 8 bases align to TRBD2. Germline V gene sequence: CDR1 SGHVS, CDR2 FNYEAQ. The CDR3 totals 15 residues. After removal of 5 bases from V and 8 bases from J, the junction contained 11 bases not matched to a gene. CDR3 region: CASSPRGSGVDEQFF. The CDR3 DNA reads as TGTGCCAGCAGCCCTCGCGGTAGCGGGGTCGATGAGCAGTTCTTC.

The V gene is TRBV10-2, the J gene TRBJ2-7; a weak D match, TRBD2 (6 bases). Per the germline V gene, CDR1 is WSHSY and CDR2 is SAAADI. Trimming removed 4 bases from V and 3 bases from J, with 10 bases in between. The CDR3 is 13 amino acids. Written as DNA, the CDR3 is TGCGCCAGCAGTGCAGCGGGCAACTACGAGCAGTACTTC. It yields the protein CASSAAGNYEQYF.

The genes are TRBV7-9 and TRBJ1-1; 9 bases align to TRBD1. The J segment lost 6 bases and the V segment lost 11 bases, leaving 7 bases of the junction unmatched. Germline-derived CDR1 and CDR2 are SEHNR and FQNEAQ (reference sequence). The CDR3 extends over 12 amino acids. CDR3 sequence: CAGTGSLPEAFF. DNA for the CDR3: TGTGCCGGGACAGGGAGTCTACCTGAAGCTTTCTTT.

This chain's CDR3 is CASSQGGQGDNEQFF. CDR3 bases: TGCGCCAGCAGCCAAGGGGGACAGGGAGACAATGAGCAGTTCTTC. The chain combines TRBV4-1 with TRBJ2-1, with 9 bases identical to TRBD1. CDR1 and CDR2 (germline): MGHRA, YSYEKL. The CDR3 has 15 residues. V was pared by 1 base and J by 5 bases, with 3 bases of the junction left unmatched.

This chain uses TRBV6-5 with TRBJ2-7; TRBD2 might be the D (6 bases). Germline V gene data show CDR1 as MNHEY and CDR2 as SVGAGI. The V and J ends lost 7 bases and 4 bases respectively, with 20 bases between them. This CDR3 is built from 15 residues. Here the CDR3 reads CASTSIGGVVYEQYF. In DNA form, the CDR3 reads TGTGCCAGCACCTCGATTGGAGGGGTTGTGTACGAGCAGTACTTC.

This clone was observed once. V usage is TRBV4-3 and J usage is TRBJ2-5, with a weak D call TRBD2 (5 bases). V shed 1 base and J shed 7 bases, with 13 bases lying between them. Looked up from germline, CDR1 is LGHNA and CDR2 is YSLEER. This CDR3 is built from 14 residues. Here the CDR3 DNA reads TGCGCCAGCAGCCAAGCTCTCGCTGGAGGGACCCAGTACTTC. It codes for CASSQALAGGTQYF.

The V call is TRBV27, the J call TRBJ2-2; no definite D call. Trimming left V 1 base short and J 2 bases short, with 11 bases between. The CDR3 is 16 residues long. Germline V gene sequence: CDR1 MNHEY, CDR2 SMNVEV (reference sequence). The CDR3 sequence is CASSLYGWGNTGELFF. In DNA form, the CDR3 reads TGTGCCAGCAGTTTATATGGGTGGGGAAACACCGGGGAGCTGTTTTTT.

This chain links TRBV29-1 with TRBJ2-5; D assignment may be TRBD1 or TRBD2 (5 bases each). Trimming took off 8 bases at V and 0 bases at J, with 25 bases between the two ends. The germline V gene has CDR1 SQVTM and CDR2 ANQGSEA. This CDR3 is 17 amino acids long. CDR3 DNA: TGCAGCACCACCCGAGGGGCCCTACCAGATAACCAAGAGACCCAGTACTTC. Encoded protein: CSTTRGALPDNQETQYF.

This chain uses TRBV5-6 with TRBJ1-4; the match to TRBD1 covers 7 bases. CDR3 length equals 14 residues. V lost 4 bases and J lost 7; bases outside the gene matches: 7. The germline V gene has CDR1 SGHDT and CDR2 YYEEEE. CDR3 DNA sequence: TGTGCCAGCAGCCTCGGGACAGAAGGTGAAAAACTGTTTTTT. As protein: CASSLGTEGEKLFF.

Notes on this clone: Distinct nucleotide sequences in the sample also encode this CDR3. This sequence joins TRBV9 and TRBJ1-1; tentative D call: TRBD1 (5 bases). Germline loops: CDR1 SGDLS, CDR2 YYNGEE. The V and J ends lost 5 bases and 5 bases respectively, with 16 bases between them. The CDR3 has 14 residues. The CDR3 bases are TGTGCCAGCAGTCCCCCGGGGGGGGGAACTGAAGCTTTCTTT. Translated, it gives CASSPPGGGTEAFF.

The V gene is TRBV27, the J gene TRBJ2-1; 7 nucleotides line up with TRBD1. V lost 5 bases to trimming and J lost 0 bases; unmatched junction nucleotides: 4. Germline CDR1 reads MNHEY; CDR2 reads SMNVEV (reference sequence). This CDR3 has 15 residues. In DNA form, the CDR3 reads TGTGCCAGCAGTGGGACAGCTCTCTCCTACAATGAGCAGTTCTTC. Its translation: CASSGTALSYNEQFF.

V is TRBV12-5 and J is TRBJ2-2; 9 nucleotides agree with TRBD1. The V gene end was trimmed by 3 bases and the J gene end by 3 bases; junction bases not matched to a gene: 5. CDR3 size: 16 residues. The germline CDR1 and CDR2 sequences are LGHNT and FRNRAP. The CDR3, as DNA: TGTGCTAGTGGTTTACGGACAGGGGTAGACACCGGGGAGCTGTTTTTT. Amino acid sequence: CASGLRTGVDTGELFF.

The rearrangement links TRBV10-2 to TRBJ2-2; a weak D match, TRBD1 (6 bases). Between the trimmed V and J ends, which lost 3 bases and 6 bases, there was a span of 11 bases. CDR3 length: 14 amino acids. Germline V gene lookup returns CDR1 WSHSY and CDR2 SAAADI. CDR3 protein: CASSDSGESGELFF. The CDR3 region has the DNA TGCGCCAGCAGTGATTCAGGGGAATCCGGGGAGCTGTTTTTT.

This chain joins TRBV9 and TRBJ2-7, with 12 nucleotides matching TRBD2. The germline V gene encodes CDR1 SGDLS and CDR2 YYNGEE. This CDR3 contains 15 residues. Trimming took 3 bases from V and 3 from J; bases not matched to a gene: 4. The CDR3 protein is CASSARLAGDYEQYF. In DNA, the CDR3 is TGTGCCAGCAGCGCCCGACTAGCGGGAGACTACGAGCAGTACTTC.

This clone has only one observation. This chain links TRBV5-6 with TRBJ2-1; D remains unclear. The germline CDR1 and CDR2 sequences are SGHDT and YYEEEE. This CDR3 is built from 13 residues. V gave up 0 bases and J gave up 8 bases, with 9 bases separating them. The CDR3 here is CASSLELPDEQFF. CDR3 nucleotide sequence: TGTGCCAGCAGCTTGGAGTTGCCCGATGAGCAGTTCTTC.

This chain uses TRBV11-1 with TRBJ2-7; 8 bases match TRBD2. The germline V gene encodes CDR1 SGHAT and CDR2 FQDESV (reference sequence). J was trimmed by 3 bases and V by 9 bases; bases with no gene match: 7. The CDR3 contains 13 residues. The CDR3 sequence is CASAGGGRYEQYF. The CDR3, as DNA: TGTGCCAGTGCCGGGGGGGGCCGCTACGAGCAGTACTTC.

The chain joins TRBV27 to TRBJ2-3; D is perhaps TRBD1 (5 bases). V lost 6 bases and J lost 7, with 11 bases in between. The V gene's germline CDR1 is MNHEY and CDR2 SMNVEV (reference sequence). This CDR3 comprises 12 residues. CDR3 in amino acids: CASRSTAYTQYF. Here the CDR3 DNA reads TGTGCCAGCAGGTCGACAGCCTATACGCAGTATTTT.

The chain is built from TRBV5-4 and TRBJ2-7; the match to TRBD2 covers 9 bases. CDR1 SGHNT and CDR2 YYREEE come from the germline V gene (reference sequence). The CDR3 sequence is 15 residues long. Germline trimming cut 2 bases from V and 2 bases from J; bases unmatched to any gene: 5. CDR3 in amino acids: CASSFRGGGAYEQYF. CDR3 nucleotide sequence: TGTGCCAGCAGCTTCCGGGGCGGGGGGGCCTACGAGCAGTACTTC.

Concerning this clone itself: The same CDR3 is also encoded by other DNA sequences in this sample. V usage is TRBV30 and J usage is TRBJ1-1; D gene uncertain. Germline loops: CDR1 GTSNPN, CDR2 SVGIG (reference sequence). The V gene lost 3 bases and the J gene lost 1 base, with 6 bases spanning the gap. This CDR3 region has 12 residues. The CDR3 DNA follows: TGTGCCTGGAGCGGGGAGAACACTGAAGCTTTCTTT. This sequence encodes CAWSGENTEAFF.

This chain's CDR3 is CASSLGLAWETQYF. In DNA form, the CDR3 reads TGTGCCAGCAGCTTGGGTCTAGCTTGGGAGACCCAGTACTTC. The chain employs TRBV5-6 and TRBJ2-5; possibly TRBD2 for D (5 bases). The CDR3 runs 14 residues. The V end lost 0 bases, the J end lost 5 bases, and 11 bases lay between the germline ends. CDR1 and CDR2 (germline): SGHDT, YYEEEE.

CDR3 protein: CASSHDAGDYGYTF. In nucleotides, the CDR3 is TGTGCCAGCAGCCACGACGCGGGGGACTATGGCTACACCTTC. This sequence joins TRBV7-2 and TRBJ1-2; possible D gene TRBD1, 5 bases. The CDR3 totals 14 residues. Germline CDR1 and CDR2: SGHTA and FQGNSA. Trimming took 5 bases from V and 3 from J, leaving 13 bases between them. The whole variable domain, filled in from reference TRBV7-2 and TRBJ1-2, reads GAGVSQSPSNKVTEKGKDVELRCDPISGHTALYWYRQSLGQGLEFLIYFQGNSAPDKSGLPSDRFSAERTGGSVSTLTIQRTQQEDSAVYLCASSHDAGDYGYTFGSGTRLTVV.

The V gene is TRBV9, the J gene TRBJ2-7; TRBD2 is a possible D gene (6 bases). Per the germline V gene, CDR1 is SGDLS and CDR2 is YYNGEE. The germline V and J ends were trimmed by 0 bases and 3 bases, with 19 bases remaining between them. This CDR3 spans 17 amino acids. DNA for the CDR3: TGTGCCAGCAGCGTAGGTGATAGCGGTGGAGGTTTCTACGAGCAGTACTTC. Translation: CASSVGDSGGGFYEQYF.

This clone occurred once. Other DNA sequences in the same sample also yield this CDR3. V usage is TRBV6-5 and J usage is TRBJ2-5; D gene ambiguous. The CDR3 is 14 amino acids. Between the trimmed V and J ends, which lost 2 bases and 2 bases, there was a span of 9 bases. CDR1 and CDR2 (germline): MNHEY, SVGAGI. CDR3 coding DNA: TGTGCCAGCAGTTACACCGGATCTCAAGAGACCCAGTACTTC. This codes for CASSYTGSQETQYF.

This clone was recorded once. This chain connects TRBV7-9 to TRBJ1-4; perhaps TRBD1 as D (5 bases). This CDR3 has 14 amino acids. Germline CDR1 and CDR2: SEHNR and FQNEAQ (reference sequence). V lost 8 bases and J 4 bases, leaving 14 bases between the germline ends. The CDR3 coding sequence is TGTGCCAGCGGCGTATTGGGGGGTAATGAAAAACTGTTTTTT. This translates into CASGVLGGNEKLFF.

The chain links TRBV7-9 to TRBJ2-7; 8 bases agree with TRBD1. J lost 7 bases, V lost 5 bases, and 13 bases had no gene match. The CDR3 loop spans 15 amino acids. Germline lookup yields CDR1 SEHNR and CDR2 FQNEAQ (reference sequence). This chain's CDR3 is CASSLRPGQVGEQYF. The CDR3 coding sequence is TGTGCCAGCAGCCTACGCCCGGGACAGGTCGGTGAGCAGTACTTC.

V is TRBV2 and J is TRBJ1-2, with 7 bases lining up with TRBD1. Germline lookup yields CDR1 SNHLY and CDR2 FYNNEI. The CDR3 totals 13 residues. Germline trimming cut 3 bases from V and 4 bases from J; bases unmatched to any gene: 2. The CDR3 region is CASSEDRPYGYTF. CDR3 DNA: TGTGCCAGCAGTGAGGACAGGCCCTATGGCTACACCTTC.

This clone has just one count. V and J are TRBV13 and TRBJ1-1; 9 bases match TRBD1. J gave up 8 bases and V 5 bases, and 0 bases lay outside the gene matches. Germline CDR1 reads PRHDT; CDR2 reads FYEKMQ (reference sequence). The CDR3 covers 11 residues. In DNA, the CDR3 is TGTGCCAGCAGCGGACAGGGGGAAGCTTTCTTT. Translation: CASSGQGEAFF.

V is TRBV15 and J is TRBJ2-5; D might be TRBD1 or TRBD2, each matching 5 bases. V lost 2 bases and J lost 2, with 12 bases in between. CDR3 length: 15 amino acids. Per germline, CDR1 LNHNV and CDR2 YYDKDF (reference sequence). The CDR3 nucleotides read TGTGCCACCAGCAGATCGAGGGGCAGGCAAGAGACCCAGTACTTC. Protein: CATSRSRGRQETQYF.